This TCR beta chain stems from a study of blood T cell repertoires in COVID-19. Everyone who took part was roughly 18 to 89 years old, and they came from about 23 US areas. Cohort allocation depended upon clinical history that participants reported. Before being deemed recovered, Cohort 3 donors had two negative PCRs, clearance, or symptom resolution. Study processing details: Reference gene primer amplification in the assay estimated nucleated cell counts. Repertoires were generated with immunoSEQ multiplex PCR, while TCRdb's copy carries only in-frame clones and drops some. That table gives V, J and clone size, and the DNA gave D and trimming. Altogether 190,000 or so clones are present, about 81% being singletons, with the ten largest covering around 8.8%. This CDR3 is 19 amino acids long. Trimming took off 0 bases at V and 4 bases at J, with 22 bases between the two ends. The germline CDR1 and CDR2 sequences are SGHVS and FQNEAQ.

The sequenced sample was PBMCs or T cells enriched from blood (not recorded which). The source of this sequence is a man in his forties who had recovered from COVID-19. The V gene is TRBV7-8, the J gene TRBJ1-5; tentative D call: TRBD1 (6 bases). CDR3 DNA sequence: TGTGCCAGCAGCTTAGCTCTTTCCATAGGCAGGGGAGCAAATCAGCCCCAGCATTTT. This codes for CASSLALSIGRGANQPQHF.